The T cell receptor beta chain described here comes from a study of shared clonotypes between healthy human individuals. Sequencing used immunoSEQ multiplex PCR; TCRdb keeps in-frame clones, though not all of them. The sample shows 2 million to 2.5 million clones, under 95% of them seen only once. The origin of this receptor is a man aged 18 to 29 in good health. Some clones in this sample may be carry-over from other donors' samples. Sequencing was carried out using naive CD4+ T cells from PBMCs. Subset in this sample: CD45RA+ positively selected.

Written as DNA, the CDR3 is TGCGCCAGCACTTTCGGATCATCTGGACAGGGAGAGACCCAGTACTTC. As protein: CASTFGSSGQGETQYF. This chain links TRBV5-1 with TRBJ2-5, with 8 bases identical to TRBD1. The V gene's germline CDR1 is SGHRS and CDR2 YFSETQ. V gave up 6 bases and J gave up 4 bases; unmatched junction bases: 14. The CDR3 contains 16 residues.